This record covers a single T cell receptor beta chain. No cognate antigen has been identified for it. Within one base of it there is no much larger clone, and no base qualities were kept. The data stem from a study of blood T cell repertoires in COVID-19 (dated by TCRdb to about 2020). Regarding the complete study: Samples covering the acute and convalescent phases of COVID-19 were provided by collaborators in the United States, Italy and Spain. The prospective study material was composed of cDNA or gDNA derived from T cells, B-cell-depleted T cells, or PBMCs. Deeply sampled blood TCRbeta repertoires from subjects exposed to, actively infected with, or recovered from COVID-19 were included in the dataset. A freely available public database, intended as a resource for researchers studying the immune response to SARS-CoV-2, is where the repertoires were released. Samples came from the ongoing ImmuneRACE study (first 160 participants) plus 1,254 subjects from 6 global collaborators. The sample metadata nearly always contained a de-identified subject ID, COVID-19 status, age in years and sex. Where available, HLA class I and class II types were taken from metadata supplied by the sample provider and were not determined by assay-based typing. Study-wide conclusions, independent of this receptor: The quantity of clinical and demographic metadata differed by source and by participant and was supplied without curation.

Samples from volunteer blood donors who had recovered from COVID-19 were contributed by a second Seattle source. Each collaborating institution followed its own protocols to collect whole blood in K2EDTA tubes. Collaborator samples were shipped for TCRbeta analysis as frozen whole blood, isolated PBMCs, or DNA extracted from either sample type. TCRbeta CDR3 regions were amplified from genomic DNA using the immunoSEQ Assay, a bias-controlled multiplex PCR. The source study handled its data this way. The number of nucleated cells in each sample was estimated from the amplification of reference gene primers within the assay. Sequence reads were collapsed and filtered to measure the absolute abundance of every unique TCRbeta CDR3 rearrangement. Productive Simpson clonality was computed per sample as the square root of Simpson's diversity index over productive rearrangements. Held by TCRdb, this immuneACCESS table contains in-frame sequences only and omits some clones. Under half of the omission traces to an unresolved V gene where checked; the cause of the rest is unknown. The DNA gave D and trimming, while V, J and clone size come from that table. The sample table holds about 190,000 clones, of which around nine tenths were seen once. Clones ranked in the top ten supply roughly 6.2% of the sample.

CDR1 and CDR2 (SGDLS, YYNGEE) derive from the germline V gene. Inclusive of the bounding cysteine and phenylalanine, the CDR3 is 15 residues long. CDR3 DNA only is kept here, 45 bases in frame from base 1. For this chain, trimming is 3 bases at the V end and 7 bases at the J end, and the number of junction bases without a gene match is 6. This TCR was recovered from a middle-aged woman who had recovered from COVID-19. The sequence links TRBV9 to TRBJ2-1, with 11 bases in between that match TRBD2. Sequenced material: peripheral blood. The DNA reads as follows: TGTGCCAGCAGCGGCGTCCTAGCGGGAGGTAATGAGCAGTTCTTC. This yields the protein CASSGVLAGGNEQFF. Reference TRBV9 and TRBJ2-1 proteins supply the regions before and after the CDR3; the full variable domain is: DSGVTQTPKHLITATGQRVTLRCSPRSGDLSVYWYQQSLDQGLQFLIQYYNGEERAKGNILERFSAQQFPDLHSELNLSSLELGDSALYFCASSGVLAGGNEQFFGPGTRLTVL.